These T cell receptor beta chains were read from a single sample in a study of blood T cell repertoires in COVID-19. Profiling relied on immunoSEQ multiplex PCR, and the TCRdb table lists in-frame clones only, not all of them. The sample shows around 42,000 clones, about 83% of them seen only once. What was sequenced was peripheral blood. The receptors originated from a woman older than 75 with acute or convalescent COVID-19. Each CDR3 is given with its conserved first and last residue. D genes are given only for firm matches. For some rows the clone size is stated as once, few or many, or as a class when expanded; others skip it.

j_gene: TRBJ2-6; abundance: NA; d_gene: TRBD1; v_gene: TRBV19; CDR3nt: TGTGCCAGTAGTATAATGGGACAGAGCTCTGGGGCCAACGTCCTGACTTTC; CDR3aa: CASSIMGQSSGANVLTF
j_gene: TRBJ2-2; abundance: once; d_gene: TRBD1; v_gene: TRBV3-1/TRBV3-2; CDR3nt: TGTGCCAGCAGCCAAGATGGGGCCGGGACAGGGAACACCGGGGAGCTGTTTTTT; CDR3aa: CASSQDGAGTGNTGELFF
j_gene: TRBJ2-3; abundance: NA; d_gene: TRBD1; v_gene: TRBV28; CDR3nt: TGTGCCAGCAGTTTTCAGTGGGGACAGGGGGAGGATACGCAGTATTTT; CDR3aa: CASSFQWGQGEDTQYF
j_gene: TRBJ1-2; abundance: NA; d_gene: TRBD1; v_gene: TRBV14; CDR3nt: TGTGCCAGCAAACCGGGACAGGGAATTTATGGCTACACCTTC; CDR3aa: CASKPGQGIYGYTF
j_gene: TRBJ2-7; abundance: once; d_gene: TRBD2; v_gene: TRBV10-3; CDR3nt: TGTGCCGCCAAGCGGGAAGGTCCTCCTTCCCTTTCCTACGAGCAGTACTTC; CDR3aa: CAAKREGPPSLSYEQYF
j_gene: TRBJ1-2; abundance: NA; d_gene: NA; v_gene: TRBV5-6; CDR3nt: TGTGCCAGCAGCTACAGGGAGGGCTATGGCTACACCTTC; CDR3aa: CASSYREGYGYTF
j_gene: TRBJ2-2; abundance: NA; d_gene: TRBD1; v_gene: TRBV29-1; CDR3nt: TGCAGCGTTGGTTGGCAGGGGGACACCGGGGAGCTGTTTTTT; CDR3aa: CSVGWQGDTGELFF
j_gene: TRBJ1-1; abundance: NA; d_gene: NA; v_gene: TRBV7-3; CDR3nt: TGTGCCAGCAGCCCGACCCTCGGACACCGGAACACTGAAGCTTTCTTT; CDR3aa: CASSPTLGHRNTEAFF
j_gene: TRBJ1-1; abundance: NA; d_gene: NA; v_gene: TRBV9; CDR3nt: TGTGCCAGCAGCTTTACAGTTAACACTGAAGCTTTCTTT; CDR3aa: CASSFTVNTEAFF
j_gene: TRBJ1-1; abundance: NA; d_gene: NA; v_gene: TRBV7-9; CDR3nt: TGTGCCAGCACCCAAAACCCTACAGGGAACACTGAAGCTTTCTTT; CDR3aa: CASTQNPTGNTEAFF
j_gene: TRBJ1-1; abundance: once; d_gene: TRBD1; v_gene: TRBV7-2; CDR3nt: TGTGCCAGCAGCTCTACTTTAGGACAGGCGAGTGAAGCTTTCTTT; CDR3aa: CASSSTLGQASEAFF
j_gene: TRBJ2-7; abundance: NA; d_gene: TRBD1; v_gene: TRBV6-1; CDR3nt: TGTGCCAGCAGTGCAGCGACAGGGTTCTACGAGCAGTACTTC; CDR3aa: CASSAATGFYEQYF
j_gene: TRBJ1-3; abundance: once; d_gene: TRBD1; v_gene: TRBV19; CDR3nt: TGTGCCAGTAGTACACGACAGGGGGCTGGAAACACCATATATTTT; CDR3aa: CASSTRQGAGNTIYF
j_gene: TRBJ1-5; abundance: NA; d_gene: TRBD1; v_gene: TRBV7-3; CDR3nt: TGTGCCAGCAGCTTTATGGGGGACAGTACTTTATTCAATCAGCCCCAGCATTTT; CDR3aa: CASSFMGDSTLFNQPQHF
j_gene: TRBJ2-7; abundance: NA; d_gene: TRBD1; v_gene: TRBV10-3; CDR3nt: TGTGCCATCAGTGAGTCCGGTGGGACAGGGGGCCACGAGCAGTACTTC; CDR3aa: CAISESGGTGGHEQYF
j_gene: TRBJ2-1; abundance: NA; d_gene: TRBD1; v_gene: TRBV24-1; CDR3nt: TGTGCCACCAATCCGGGACAGGGACGCAATGAGCAGTTCTTC; CDR3aa: CATNPGQGRNEQFF
j_gene: TRBJ1-4; abundance: NA; d_gene: NA; v_gene: TRBV20-1; CDR3nt: TGCAGTGCTAGTTTGGGCGCGAATGAAAAACTGTTTTTT; CDR3aa: CSASLGANEKLFF
j_gene: TRBJ2-7; abundance: NA; d_gene: NA; v_gene: TRBV5-1; CDR3nt: TGCGCCAGCAGCCCGGGACTTCTCTACGAGCAGTACTTC; CDR3aa: CASSPGLLYEQYF
j_gene: TRBJ2-2; abundance: NA; d_gene: TRBD1; v_gene: TRBV10-3; CDR3nt: TGTGCCATCACTGGAACAGGGGCCGGGGAGCTGTTTTTT; CDR3aa: CAITGTGAGELFF
j_gene: TRBJ1-5; abundance: few; d_gene: TRBD1; v_gene: TRBV28; CDR3nt: TGTGCCAGCGGACAGGGAGGTAATCAGCCCCAGCATTTT; CDR3aa: CASGQGGNQPQHF
j_gene: TRBJ1-2; abundance: NA; d_gene: TRBD1; v_gene: TRBV12-5; CDR3nt: TGTGCTAGTGGCCCGACAGGGGGGGGATATGGCTACACCTTC; CDR3aa: CASGPTGGGYGYTF
j_gene: TRBJ1-6; abundance: NA; d_gene: NA; v_gene: TRBV5-1; CDR3nt: TGCGCCAGCGCACTGGACAGCCCTTCACCCCTCCACTTT; CDR3aa: CASALDSPSPLHF
j_gene: TRBJ2-5; abundance: NA; d_gene: TRBD2; v_gene: TRBV6-2/TRBV6-3; CDR3nt: TGTGCCAGCAGCCTCCTTAGCGGGGGTCAAGAGACCCAGTACTTC; CDR3aa: CASSLLSGGQETQYF